The next 30 T cell receptor beta chains were all read from a single sample in a study of T cell responses to AZD1222 COVID-19 vaccine. The repertoire was sequenced with immunoSEQ multiplex PCR; TCRdb's copy has only in-frame clones and lacks some. Of around 100,000 clones in the sample, around nine tenths were seen once. The sample was peripheral blood, taken on day 0 of AZD1222 vaccination. The origin of the receptors is an adult in good health.

J is TRBJ1-1 and V is TRBV28, with a weak D call TRBD1 (5 bases). Germline loops: CDR1 MDHEN, CDR2 SYDVKM. CDR3 size: 15 residues. Trimming pared 6 bases from V and 0 bases from J, leaving 14 bases between. DNA for the CDR3: TGTGCCAGCAGGACAACCGGGGGATTGAACACTGAAGCTTTCTTT. Translation gives CASRTTGGLNTEAFF.

V gene TRBV5-4 combines with J gene TRBJ1-1, with 7 nucleotides matching TRBD1. CDR1 is SGHNT and CDR2 is YYREEE in the germline V gene (reference sequence). The V and J ends lost 4 bases and 7 bases, in that order; junction bases with no gene match: 10. This CDR3 has 14 residues. CDR3 loop: CASSAKSGTVEAFF. For the CDR3, the DNA is TGTGCCAGCAGCGCAAAAAGTGGGACAGTTGAAGCTTTCTTT.

The chain couples TRBV3-1 (or the pseudogene TRBV3-2) to TRBJ1-4; D not resolved. Germline CDR1 LGHDT, CDR2 YNNKEL (reference sequence). The V end was cut by 0 bases, the J end by 8 bases, with 19 bases between. This CDR3 has 17 amino acids. CDR3 coding DNA: TGTGCCAGCAGCCAAGAGCAGGAGGGAAGACCGAGAGAAAAACTGTTTTTT. It yields the protein CASSQEQEGRPREKLFF.

The rearrangement joins TRBV3-1 (or the pseudogene TRBV3-2) to TRBJ1-2, with D unresolved. V was trimmed by 1 base and J by 3 bases, leaving 6 bases between them. The CDR3 sequence is 13 residues long. CDR1 LGHDT and CDR2 YNNKEL come from the germline V gene (reference sequence). The CDR3: CASSQATDYGYTF. The CDR3 DNA reads TGTGCCAGCAGCCAAGCGACGGACTATGGCTACACCTTC.

The chain combines TRBV6-5 with TRBJ2-7, with 8 bases matching TRBD2. The length of the CDR3 is 14 residues. J gave up 0 bases and V 2 bases, and 0 bases lay outside the gene matches. Looked up from germline, CDR1 is MNHEY and CDR2 is SVGAGI. DNA for the CDR3: TGTGCCAGCAGTTACGGGACTAGCTCCTACGAGCAGTACTTC. Its protein product is CASSYGTSSYEQYF.

The rearrangement uses TRBV7-2 and TRBJ2-3; D is ambiguous. Germline CDR1 is SGHTA and CDR2 is FQGNSA. This CDR3 is built from 16 residues. Trimming took off 3 bases at V and 7 bases at J, with 20 bases between the two ends. The CDR3 region is CASSFSTGQARYTQYF. Written as DNA, the CDR3 is TGTGCCAGCAGCTTCTCAACCGGCCAAGCCAGATATACGCAGTATTTT.

The chain carries TRBV27 and TRBJ1-4; 8 positions agree with TRBD1. V lost 7 bases to trimming and J lost 5 bases; unmatched junction nucleotides: 6. The CDR3 spans 14 residues. The germline CDR1 and CDR2 sequences are MNHEY and SMNVEV (reference sequence). CDR3 protein: CASTSDRANEKLFF. In DNA, the CDR3 is TGTGCCAGCACCTCGGACAGGGCAAATGAAAAACTGTTTTTT.

This clone was observed a handful of times. For the CDR3, the DNA is TGTGCCAGCAGCTCGACAGGGGGCGAAAAACTGTTTTTT. Translation: CASSSTGGEKLFF. This rearrangement joins TRBV7-9 to TRBJ1-4; 10 positions match TRBD1. Germline V gene data show CDR1 as SEHNR and CDR2 as FQNEAQ (reference sequence). The CDR3 length is 13 residues. V shed 4 bases, J shed 8 bases, and the junction held 1 base outside the gene matches.

This clone was counted once. The rearrangement uses TRBV12-5 and TRBJ1-1, with a weak D call TRBD1 (6 bases). CDR3 size: 14 residues. Germline CDR1 and CDR2: LGHNT and FRNRAP. V gave up 0 bases and J gave up 6 bases, with 11 bases separating them. CDR3 DNA sequence: TGTGCTAGTGGTTTGGTACAGGGAAGGGCTGAAGCTTTCTTT. Translating it yields CASGLVQGRAEAFF.

This sequence joins TRBV28 and TRBJ2-7; 7 bases align to TRBD2. Per germline, CDR1 MDHEN and CDR2 SYDVKM. V shed 6 bases, J shed 6 bases, and the junction held 11 bases outside the gene matches. The CDR3 spans 14 residues. The CDR3 bases are TGTGCCAGCAGCCGGGGGGTGGAGGGCTCCGAGCAGTACTTC. Amino acid sequence: CASSRGVEGSEQYF.

The CDR3: CASSEGSGLPAYEQYF. Here the CDR3 DNA reads TGTGCCAGCAGCGAGGGTTCAGGCCTTCCAGCCTACGAGCAGTACTTC. V gene TRBV9 combines with J gene TRBJ2-7; the D is unclear. The CDR3 spans 16 residues. Trimming stripped 3 bases from V and 2 bases from J, with 18 bases between. CDR1 and CDR2 (germline): SGDLS, YYNGEE. Full variable domain (missing parts from reference TRBV9 and TRBJ2-7): DSGVTQTPKHLITATGQRVTLRCSPRSGDLSVYWYQQSLDQGLQFLIQYYNGEERAKGNILERFSAQQFPDLHSELNLSSLELGDSALYFCASSEGSGLPAYEQYFGPGTRLTVT.

This chain joins TRBV4-3 and TRBJ1-3; D is uncertain. Between the trimmed V and J ends, which lost 0 bases and 8 bases, there was a span of 14 bases. The CDR3 loop spans 15 amino acids. The germline V gene encodes CDR1 LGHNA and CDR2 YSLEER. The CDR3 protein is CASSQEAREHDTIYF. CDR3 sequence (DNA): TGCGCCAGCAGCCAAGAGGCCCGAGAACACGACACCATATATTTT.

This chain links TRBV5-4 with TRBJ1-1; D unclear. In germline, CDR1 is SGHNT, CDR2 YYREEE (reference sequence). V lost 0 bases to trimming and J lost 5 bases, with 2 bases between them. The CDR3 runs 11 residues. CDR3 nucleotide sequence: TGTGCCAGCAGCTTGGCTACTGAAGCTTTCTTT. Residues: CASSLATEAFF.

This chain joins TRBV5-1 and TRBJ2-2; D is uncertain. CDR3 length equals 12 residues. CDR1 is SGHRS and CDR2 is YFSETQ in the germline V gene. V was trimmed by 9 bases and J by 3 bases, leaving 9 bases between them. The CDR3 DNA is TGCGCCACCTTGATCGACACCGGGGAGCTGTTTTTT. Its protein product is CATLIDTGELFF.

The V and J genes are TRBV11-3 and TRBJ2-5; 8 nucleotides agree with TRBD1. CDR3 length: 17 amino acids. Germline-derived CDR1 and CDR2 are SGHNT and YENEEA. The V segment lost 5 bases and the J segment 3 bases; nucleotides outside the gene matches: 14. CDR3: CASSTGLGQGAEETQYF. In DNA, the CDR3 is TGTGCCAGCAGCACCGGACTTGGGCAGGGGGCTGAAGAGACCCAGTACTTC.

The V call is TRBV11-2, the J call TRBJ2-4, with 9 bases identical to TRBD1. This CDR3 has 15 amino acids. The germline V gene has CDR1 SGHAT and CDR2 FQNNGV. V gave up 5 bases and J gave up 7 bases; unmatched junction bases: 9. The CDR3, as DNA: TGTGCCAGCAGCCCTGGACAGGGGTTCGGGAACATTCAGTACTTC. Its protein is CASSPGQGFGNIQYF.

This chain uses TRBV15 with TRBJ1-2, with unresolved D. From germline, CDR1 is LNHNV and CDR2 YYDKDF (reference sequence). The CDR3 spans 13 residues. V gave up 3 bases and J gave up 2 bases, with 7 bases separating them. The CDR3 sequence: CATSSNGNYGYTF. As DNA, the CDR3 is TGTGCCACCAGCAGTAACGGGAACTATGGCTACACCTTC.

The J gene is TRBJ1-2, the V gene TRBV7-9; maybe TRBD1 (6 bases). The V end lost 0 bases, the J end lost 4 bases, and 12 bases lay between the germline ends. The CDR3 extends over 15 amino acids. In germline, CDR1 is SEHNR, CDR2 FQNEAQ (reference sequence). The CDR3 sequence: CASSLAWTAFYGYTF. The CDR3 DNA is TGTGCCAGCAGCTTAGCGTGGACAGCTTTCTATGGCTACACCTTC.

This clone appeared once. V is TRBV3-1 (or the pseudogene TRBV3-2) and J is TRBJ1-3; a possible D gene is TRBD1 (5 bases). From germline, CDR1 is LGHDT and CDR2 YNNKEL (reference sequence). CDR3 size: 16 residues. V gave up 0 bases and J gave up 0 bases, with 9 bases separating them. The CDR3 nucleotides are TGTGCCAGCAGCCAAGATATAGGGACCTCTGGAAACACCATATATTTT. Translation: CASSQDIGTSGNTIYF.

The chain joins TRBV7-2 to TRBJ2-7; TRBD2 matches at 8 bases. Trimming at V came to 5 bases and at J to 0 bases, leaving 9 bases not matched to a gene. Germline CDR1 reads SGHTA; CDR2 reads FQGNSA. CDR3 length: 16 amino acids. The chain's CDR3 is CASSILSGANSYEQYF. The DNA for the CDR3 is TGTGCCAGCAGCATACTTAGCGGGGCGAACTCCTACGAGCAGTACTTC.

The chain recombines TRBV6-5 with TRBJ1-4; 7 bases agree with TRBD1. Germline V gene data show CDR1 as MNHEY and CDR2 as SVGAGI. The CDR3 has 15 residues. The V and J ends lost 2 bases and 0 bases, in that order; junction bases with no gene match: 0. The DNA of the CDR3 is TGTGCCAGCAGTTACGGGACAGCAACTAATGAAAAACTGTTTTTT. Translation gives CASSYGTATNEKLFF.

V usage is TRBV7-3 and J usage is TRBJ2-1; D call uncertain. Germline V gives CDR1 SGHTA, CDR2 FQGTGA. Deletions cut 5 bases from V and 0 bases from J, with 14 bases between. The CDR3 length is 16 residues. CDR3 amino acids: CASSPGWVSSYNEQFF. The DNA of the CDR3 is TGTGCCAGCAGCCCAGGTTGGGTTAGCTCCTACAATGAGCAGTTCTTC.

The V and J genes are TRBV6-5 and TRBJ1-1, with 7 bases fitting TRBD1. Germline values: CDR1 MNHEY, CDR2 SVGAGI. Trimming at V came to 4 bases and at J to 3 bases, leaving 11 bases not matched to a gene. The CDR3 extends over 16 amino acids. This CDR3 reads CASSSEGADGHTEAFF. The CDR3 nucleotides are TGTGCCAGCAGTTCTGAGGGGGCGGATGGTCACACTGAAGCTTTCTTT.

The rearrangement joins TRBV21-1 to TRBJ1-3; the table calls TRBD1, which could not be checked here. TRBV21-1 is given as a pseudogene. This CDR3 has 15 amino acids. The DNA for the CDR3 is TGTGCCAGCAGCATTCAGGGACAGGGTCGGCACACCATATATTTT. Its translation is CASSIQGQGRHTIYF.

The chain links TRBV19 to TRBJ2-3; D gene unclear. The CDR3 spans 14 residues. V lost 2 bases to trimming and J lost 2 bases, with 8 bases between them. CDR1 and CDR2 (germline): LNHDA, SQIVND (reference sequence). In DNA, the CDR3 is TGTGCCAGTAGTATAACGCCGGACACAGATACGCAGTATTTT. It yields the protein CASSITPDTDTQYF.

V and J are TRBV6-5 and TRBJ2-7; 9 bases agree with TRBD1. The length of the CDR3 is 13 residues. The germline CDR1 and CDR2 sequences are MNHEY and SVGAGI. V lost 11 bases to trimming and J lost 2 bases; unmatched junction nucleotides: 7. The CDR3 coding sequence is TGTGCCTGTCGACAGGGGGTCGCCTACGAGCAGTACTTC. This codes for CACRQGVAYEQYF.

This chain uses TRBV7-2 with TRBJ1-3; tentative D call: TRBD1 (5 bases). The CDR3 has 15 amino acids. Germline values: CDR1 SGHTA, CDR2 FQGNSA. Between the trimmed V and J ends, which lost 1 base and 0 bases, there was a span of 7 bases. The CDR3, as DNA: TGTGCCAGCAGCTTAGGACAGATCTCTGGAAACACCATATATTTT. This sequence encodes CASSLGQISGNTIYF.

V usage is TRBV5-1 and J usage is TRBJ1-2; D not certain. Germline V gene sequence: CDR1 SGHRS, CDR2 YFSETQ. Trimming removed 0 bases at V and 2 bases at J, with 11 bases between. This CDR3 has 15 amino acids. DNA for the CDR3: TGCGCCAGCAGCTTGGATGCAGCCCTGAACTATGGCTACACCTTC. It specifies CASSLDAALNYGYTF.

This clone has a single count. The chain combines TRBV11-2 with TRBJ2-1; TRBD1 aligns across 10 bases. J was trimmed by 5 bases and V by 1 base; bases with no gene match: 8. The CDR3 runs to 17 residues. Germline CDR1 reads SGHAT; CDR2 reads FQNNGV. This CDR3 reads CASSLVYRDRGDNEQFF. CDR3 in DNA: TGTGCCAGCAGCTTAGTTTACCGGGACAGGGGCGACAATGAGCAGTTCTTC.

This chain connects TRBV12-3 or TRBV12-4 to TRBJ2-2, with no clear D. V was cut by 6 bases and J by 10 bases, with 9 bases left in between. CDR3 length: 11 residues. This CDR3 is CASRRLEELFF. The CDR3 DNA sequence: TGTGCCAGCAGACGGCTTGAGGAGCTGTTTTTT.